Listed here is a single TCR beta chain. This record comes from a study of blood T cell repertoires in COVID-19. In the study overall: PBMCs, B-cell-depleted T cells, or T cells were the source of the cDNA or gDNA that made up the material.

The Seattle patients joined while their infection was active and were tracked longitudinally afterward. Per the germline V gene, CDR1 is LNHDA and CDR2 is SQIVND (reference sequence). With V trimmed by 5 bases and J by 5 bases, 5 bases remained unmatched. The CDR3 extends over 13 amino acids. Here immunoSEQ multiplex PCR was the method, and the copy in TCRdb shows in-frame clones only, minus some. The sample has some 270,000 clones; under 85% are singletons. Specimen: peripheral blood. The V gene is TRBV19, the J gene TRBJ1-1, with 7 bases fitting TRBD1. This sequence was found in a human donor with COVID-19, enrolled during active disease. The donor label of this sample is uncertain. CDR3 in DNA: TGTGCCAGTAGTCCACAGGGGCGGACTGAAGCTTTCTTT. It codes for CASSPQGRTEAFF.